Listed below are T cell receptor beta chains from one sample, sequenced in a study of blood T cell repertoires in COVID-19. Clones were sequenced by immunoSEQ multiplex PCR, and TCRdb holds only the in-frame ones, with some missing. The sample yields 300,000 to 350,000 clones, 89% seen once. The sequenced sample consisted of peripheral blood. The receptors originated from a woman aged 60-75 years with COVID-19, enrolled during active disease. Each CDR3 is given with its conserved first and last residue. Each record gives: V gene, J gene, clone size, D gene, CDR3 length, CDR3 protein, CDR3 DNA. D genes are given only for firm matches. Clone sizes are given selectively: once, few, many, or a class where the clone is expanded.

v_call: TRBV24-1; j_call: TRBJ1-1; clone_size: NA; d_call: NA; cdr3_length: 15; cdr3_aa: CATQDSGRGDTEAFF; cdr3_nt: TGTGCCACCCAAGATAGCGGCCGGGGGGACACTGAAGCTTTCTTT
v_call: TRBV4-1; j_call: TRBJ1-5; clone_size: NA; d_call: NA; cdr3_length: 14; cdr3_aa: CASSQENLNQPQHF; cdr3_nt: TGCGCCAGCAGCCAAGAGAACCTAAATCAGCCCCAGCATTTT
v_call: TRBV5-6; j_call: TRBJ1-3; clone_size: NA; d_call: TRBD1; cdr3_length: 15; cdr3_aa: CASSRDRAAGNTIYF; cdr3_nt: TGTGCCAGCAGCCGGGACAGGGCAGCTGGAAACACCATATATTTT
v_call: TRBV4-1; j_call: TRBJ2-5; clone_size: NA; d_call: TRBD2; cdr3_length: 15; cdr3_aa: CASSLSGGAWETQYF; cdr3_nt: TGCGCCAGCAGCCTTAGCGGGGGGGCTTGGGAGACCCAGTACTTC
v_call: TRBV9; j_call: TRBJ2-2; clone_size: few; d_call: TRBD1; cdr3_length: 14; cdr3_aa: CASSAGTGYGELFF; cdr3_nt: TGTGCCAGCAGCGCCGGGACAGGGTACGGGGAGCTGTTTTTT
v_call: TRBV2; j_call: TRBJ1-3; clone_size: NA; d_call: NA; cdr3_length: 14; cdr3_aa: CASSPYGRSGTIYF; cdr3_nt: TGTGCCAGCAGTCCGTACGGGAGAAGTGGCACCATATATTTT
v_call: TRBV2; j_call: TRBJ1-3; clone_size: NA; d_call: NA; cdr3_length: 15; cdr3_aa: CASTLLGGAGNTIYF; cdr3_nt: TGTGCCAGCACTCTCTTGGGGGGTGCTGGAAACACCATATATTTT
v_call: TRBV2; j_call: TRBJ1-2; clone_size: NA; d_call: NA; cdr3_length: 16; cdr3_aa: CASYGRKGYAIYGYTF; cdr3_nt: TGTGCCAGCTACGGTCGAAAGGGGTACGCCATCTATGGCTACACCTTC
v_call: TRBV19; j_call: TRBJ1-1; clone_size: NA; d_call: NA; cdr3_length: 14; cdr3_aa: CASSTLQGRAEAFF; cdr3_nt: TGTGCCAGTAGTACCCTGCAGGGTAGGGCTGAAGCTTTCTTT
v_call: TRBV2; j_call: TRBJ1-1; clone_size: NA; d_call: TRBD1; cdr3_length: 12; cdr3_aa: CASSPDRGKAFF; cdr3_nt: TGTGCCAGCTCACCGGACAGGGGTAAAGCTTTCTTT
v_call: TRBV2; j_call: TRBJ1-6; clone_size: NA; d_call: TRBD1; cdr3_length: 17; cdr3_aa: CASSGPKDRGGNSPLHF; cdr3_nt: TGTGCCAGCAGCGGCCCAAAGGACAGGGGTGGGAATTCACCCCTCCACTTT
v_call: TRBV19; j_call: TRBJ1-5; clone_size: NA; d_call: NA; cdr3_length: 16; cdr3_aa: CASSTEDRYSNQPQHF; cdr3_nt: TGTGCCAGTAGTACAGAAGACAGGTATAGCAATCAGCCCCAGCATTTT
v_call: TRBV5-1; j_call: TRBJ2-3; clone_size: NA; d_call: NA; cdr3_length: 15; cdr3_aa: CASSLGGKITDTQYF; cdr3_nt: TGCGCCAGCAGCTTGGGGGGCAAAATCACAGATACGCAGTATTTT
v_call: TRBV18; j_call: TRBJ1-3; clone_size: NA; d_call: TRBD1; cdr3_length: 16; cdr3_aa: CASSPIQTGVGNTIYF; cdr3_nt: TGTGCCAGCTCACCAATCCAGACAGGGGTCGGAAACACCATATATTTT
v_call: TRBV7-2; j_call: TRBJ2-2; clone_size: NA; d_call: NA; cdr3_length: 14; cdr3_aa: CASSVTVNTGELFF; cdr3_nt: TGTGCCAGCAGCGTGACAGTGAACACCGGGGAGCTGTTTTTT
v_call: TRBV3-1/TRBV3-2; j_call: TRBJ2-5; clone_size: NA; d_call: TRBD2; cdr3_length: 16; cdr3_aa: CASSQEIGGGARTQYF; cdr3_nt: TGTGCCAGCAGCCAAGAGATAGGCGGGGGGGCGCGGACCCAGTACTTC
v_call: TRBV6-4; j_call: TRBJ2-2; clone_size: NA; d_call: NA; cdr3_length: 13; cdr3_aa: CASSNTNTGELFF; cdr3_nt: TGTGCCAGCAGTAACACGAACACCGGGGAGCTGTTTTTT